A selection of T cell receptor beta chains follows, all from one sample in a study of blood T cell repertoires in COVID-19. The repertoire was sequenced with immunoSEQ multiplex PCR; TCRdb's copy has only in-frame clones and lacks some. The repertoire has about 220,000 clones, approximately 83% of them found once; the top ten carry roughly 2.4%. Input material: peripheral blood. These receptors were collected from a woman between 55 and 75 years old with acute or convalescent COVID-19. Each CDR3 is given with its conserved first and last residue. The order of the fields is clone size, D gene, J gene, V gene, CDR3 DNA, CDR3 protein. A D gene is named only where the DNA matches it firmly. Only some rows state a clone size, as once, few, many or a class for expanded clones.

abundance: .
d_gene: .
j_gene: TRBJ2-5
v_gene: TRBV5-1
CDR3nt: TGCGCCAGCAGCTTGCAACAGGGGGGGGAGACCCAGTACTTC
CDR3aa: CASSLQQGGETQYF

abundance: .
d_gene: TRBD1
j_gene: TRBJ1-6
v_gene: TRBV15
CDR3nt: TGTGCCACCAGCAGAGGAATGACAGGGTCTGTATCAAGCTCCTATAATTCACCCCTCCACTTT
CDR3aa: CATSRGMTGSVSSSYNSPLHF

abundance: .
d_gene: TRBD2
j_gene: TRBJ2-2
v_gene: TRBV5-1
CDR3nt: TGCGCCAGCAATCTAGCGGGGAACACCGGGGAGCTGTTTTTT
CDR3aa: CASNLAGNTGELFF

abundance: few
d_gene: .
j_gene: TRBJ2-5
v_gene: TRBV6-2/TRBV6-3
CDR3nt: TGTGCCAGCAGTTACGGGCCAGGGGAGACCCAGTACTTC
CDR3aa: CASSYGPGETQYF

abundance: .
d_gene: .
j_gene: TRBJ1-5
v_gene: TRBV9
CDR3nt: TGTGCCAGCAGCGCCCAGGGGATTAATCAGCCCCAGCATTTT
CDR3aa: CASSAQGINQPQHF

abundance: .
d_gene: .
j_gene: TRBJ2-3
v_gene: TRBV12-5
CDR3nt: TGTGCTAGTGGTTTAGGAGCGACCCTTGCAGATACGCAGTATTTT
CDR3aa: CASGLGATLADTQYF

abundance: once
d_gene: .
j_gene: TRBJ1-5
v_gene: TRBV27
CDR3nt: TGTGCCAGCAGTTTATTGGGCAATCCTAGCAATCAGCCCCAGCATTTT
CDR3aa: CASSLLGNPSNQPQHF

abundance: .
d_gene: TRBD2
j_gene: TRBJ2-1
v_gene: TRBV3-1/TRBV3-2
CDR3nt: TGTGCCAGCAGCCAGTGGAGCGGGGGTAACGATGAGCAGTTCTTC
CDR3aa: CASSQWSGGNDEQFF

abundance: .
d_gene: .
j_gene: TRBJ1-5
v_gene: TRBV4-2
CDR3nt: TGTGCCAGCAGCCAAGATTCAGGGGTGCATCAGCCCCAGCATTTT
CDR3aa: CASSQDSGVHQPQHF

abundance: .
d_gene: TRBD1
j_gene: TRBJ2-7
v_gene: TRBV2
CDR3nt: TGTGCCAGCAGCCCCACGACGACAGGGAACTACGAGCAGTACTTC
CDR3aa: CASSPTTTGNYEQYF

abundance: .
d_gene: TRBD1
j_gene: TRBJ1-2
v_gene: TRBV5-6
CDR3nt: TGTGCCAGCAGCTTGTCGACAGGGGGTGAGATCTATGGCTACACCTTC
CDR3aa: CASSLSTGGEIYGYTF

abundance: .
d_gene: .
j_gene: TRBJ1-6
v_gene: TRBV5-5
CDR3nt: TGTGCCAGCACAGGGGCATCCTATAATTCACCCCTCCACTTT
CDR3aa: CASTGASYNSPLHF

abundance: .
d_gene: .
j_gene: TRBJ1-3
v_gene: TRBV15
CDR3nt: TGTGCCACCAGCAGAGATCTCGCAGGAGGAAACACCATATATTTT
CDR3aa: CATSRDLAGGNTIYF

abundance: .
d_gene: .
j_gene: TRBJ1-6
v_gene: TRBV11-2
CDR3nt: TGTGCCAGCAGCTTCGAGAGCTCCTATAATTCACCCCTCCACTTT
CDR3aa: CASSFESSYNSPLHF

abundance: .
d_gene: .
j_gene: TRBJ2-1
v_gene: TRBV6-1
CDR3nt: TGTGCCAGCAGTGAGGCAAGTTCCCTCTTTTCCAATGAGCAGTTCTTC
CDR3aa: CASSEASSLFSNEQFF

abundance: .
d_gene: .
j_gene: TRBJ1-3
v_gene: TRBV3-1/TRBV3-2
CDR3nt: TGTGCCAGCAGCCTATGGACAGAAGCTGGAAACACCATATATTTT
CDR3aa: CASSLWTEAGNTIYF

abundance: once
d_gene: .
j_gene: TRBJ1-1
v_gene: TRBV28
CDR3nt: TGTGCCAGCAGTTTATTTTCAGGGCAGTCTATGGGGGCTTTCTTT
CDR3aa: CASSLFSGQSMGAFF

abundance: once
d_gene: TRBD1
j_gene: TRBJ2-2
v_gene: TRBV28
CDR3nt: TGTGCCAGCAGGTCCCCGGGACAGGACACCGGGGAGCTGTTTTTT
CDR3aa: CASRSPGQDTGELFF

abundance: .
d_gene: .
j_gene: TRBJ1-4
v_gene: TRBV5-1
CDR3nt: TGCGCCAGCAAACAGGGTGTAGACGAAAAACTGTTTTTT
CDR3aa: CASKQGVDEKLFF

abundance: .
d_gene: .
j_gene: TRBJ2-7
v_gene: TRBV2
CDR3nt: TGTGCCAGCAGTTTACTAGTCAACGGCTACGAGCAGTACTTC
CDR3aa: CASSLLVNGYEQYF

abundance: .
d_gene: TRBD2
j_gene: TRBJ2-1
v_gene: TRBV3-1/TRBV3-2
CDR3nt: TGTGCCAGCAGCCAGCTAGCGGGGCCCTACAATGAGCAGTTCTTC
CDR3aa: CASSQLAGPYNEQFF

abundance: .
d_gene: TRBD2
j_gene: TRBJ2-3
v_gene: TRBV6-2/TRBV6-3
CDR3nt: TGTGCCAGCAGTCAGACTAGCGGGGGGGCAACAGATACGCAGTATTTT
CDR3aa: CASSQTSGGATDTQYF

abundance: .
d_gene: .
j_gene: TRBJ2-3
v_gene: TRBV16
CDR3nt: TGTGCCAGCAGCCAACTTGCAGTCATCACAGATACGCAGTATTTT
CDR3aa: CASSQLAVITDTQYF

abundance: .
d_gene: TRBD2
j_gene: TRBJ2-5
v_gene: TRBV19
CDR3nt: TGTGCCAGTAGTCCCCACACCGGGACTAGTCTCATCGGCCAAGAGACCCAGTACTTC
CDR3aa: CASSPHTGTSLIGQETQYF

abundance: .
d_gene: TRBD1
j_gene: TRBJ2-7
v_gene: TRBV15
CDR3nt: TGTGCCACCAGCAGAGTCCGGACAGGGACCTACGAGCAGTACTTC
CDR3aa: CATSRVRTGTYEQYF

abundance: .
d_gene: TRBD1
j_gene: TRBJ1-3
v_gene: TRBV2
CDR3nt: TGTGCCAGCAGGGGCACGGGACAGAAGAGCCACACCATATATTTT
CDR3aa: CASRGTGQKSHTIYF

abundance: .
d_gene: .
j_gene: TRBJ1-1
v_gene: TRBV4-2
CDR3nt: TGTGCCAGCAGCCAACCGGACAGACTGAACACTGAAGCTTTCTTT
CDR3aa: CASSQPDRLNTEAFF

abundance: .
d_gene: .
j_gene: TRBJ1-5
v_gene: TRBV28
CDR3nt: TGTGCCAGCAGTCTGGGGACAAGCTATAGCAATCAGCCCCAGCATTTT
CDR3aa: CASSLGTSYSNQPQHF

abundance: .
d_gene: .
j_gene: TRBJ2-5
v_gene: TRBV7-3
CDR3nt: TGTGCCAGCAGCTTAAGTCCCAAGACAGGCCAAGAGACCCAGTACTTC
CDR3aa: CASSLSPKTGQETQYF

abundance: .
d_gene: .
j_gene: TRBJ1-3
v_gene: TRBV18
CDR3nt: TGTGCCAGCTCACCACCCCGGACAGTAACTGGAAACACCATATATTTT
CDR3aa: CASSPPRTVTGNTIYF

abundance: .
d_gene: .
j_gene: TRBJ1-5
v_gene: TRBV5-4
CDR3nt: TGTGCCAGCAGCTTTATAGTGTACCAGCCCCAGCATTTT
CDR3aa: CASSFIVYQPQHF

abundance: .
d_gene: .
j_gene: TRBJ1-5
v_gene: TRBV5-1
CDR3nt: TGCGCCAGCTCGACAGGTGACAATCAGCCCCAGCATTTT
CDR3aa: CASSTGDNQPQHF

abundance: .
d_gene: TRBD1
j_gene: TRBJ2-7
v_gene: TRBV5-1
CDR3nt: TGCGCCAGCAGCTTGGCGGGGACAGGGTTGTTCTACGAGCAGTACTTC
CDR3aa: CASSLAGTGLFYEQYF

abundance: .
d_gene: .
j_gene: TRBJ2-3
v_gene: TRBV7-9
CDR3nt: TGTGCCAGCAAGGGGATGGGAGATACGCAGTATTTT
CDR3aa: CASKGMGDTQYF

abundance: .
d_gene: .
j_gene: TRBJ1-6
v_gene: TRBV27
CDR3nt: TGTGCCAGCAGGGACAGTAATTCACCCCTCCACTTT
CDR3aa: CASRDSNSPLHF

abundance: once
d_gene: .
j_gene: TRBJ1-4
v_gene: TRBV7-2
CDR3nt: TGTGCCAGCAGCCCGGGGGGCTCTAATGAAAAACTGTTTTTT
CDR3aa: CASSPGGSNEKLFF

abundance: .
d_gene: .
j_gene: TRBJ2-4
v_gene: TRBV18
CDR3nt: TGTGCCAGCTCACGAGGACGGACAGAAGACCGTACTAGCAAAAACATTCAGTACTTC
CDR3aa: CASSRGRTEDRTSKNIQYF

abundance: .
d_gene: .
j_gene: TRBJ2-1
v_gene: TRBV2
CDR3nt: TGTGCCAGCAGCCTAGCGAGGAGCTCCTACAATGAGCAGTTCTTC
CDR3aa: CASSLARSSYNEQFF

abundance: few
d_gene: TRBD1
j_gene: TRBJ1-1
v_gene: TRBV2
CDR3nt: TGTGCCAGCAGAAACAGGGGCATGAACACTGAAGCTTTCTTT
CDR3aa: CASRNRGMNTEAFF

abundance: .
d_gene: .
j_gene: TRBJ1-3
v_gene: TRBV20-1
CDR3nt: TGCAGTGCTAGAGCGGGGAACACCATATATTTT
CDR3aa: CSARAGNTIYF

abundance: .
d_gene: .
j_gene: TRBJ2-6
v_gene: TRBV5-4
CDR3nt: TGTGCCAGCAGCAAATACAGGTCTGGGGCCAACGTCCTGACTTTC
CDR3aa: CASSKYRSGANVLTF

abundance: .
d_gene: TRBD1
j_gene: TRBJ1-1
v_gene: TRBV7-2
CDR3nt: TGTGCCAGCAGCTTAGCCCCCACAACAGGGGGCACTGAAGCTTTCTTT
CDR3aa: CASSLAPTTGGTEAFF

abundance: .
d_gene: TRBD1
j_gene: TRBJ1-4
v_gene: TRBV11-2
CDR3nt: TGTGCCAGCAGCTTAGGACAGGGTAGGGAAAAACTGTTTTTT
CDR3aa: CASSLGQGREKLFF

abundance: .
d_gene: .
j_gene: TRBJ1-3
v_gene: TRBV28
CDR3nt: TGTGCCAGCAGTTTTTTCACGAGTGCGGGAGACACCATATATTTT
CDR3aa: CASSFFTSAGDTIYF

abundance: .
d_gene: .
j_gene: TRBJ1-1
v_gene: TRBV6-5
CDR3nt: TGTGCCAGCAGCGCCTCGGGGAGAGCTTTCTTT
CDR3aa: CASSASGRAFF

abundance: .
d_gene: TRBD1
j_gene: TRBJ1-5
v_gene: TRBV6-4
CDR3nt: TGTGCCAGCAGGGTGGGGACAGGGGCTGGGCAGCCCCAGCATTTT
CDR3aa: CASRVGTGAGQPQHF

abundance: .
d_gene: .
j_gene: TRBJ1-1
v_gene: TRBV5-1
CDR3nt: TGCGCCAGCAGCCAAAAGACAATAGGGGACACTGAAGCTTTCTTT
CDR3aa: CASSQKTIGDTEAFF

abundance: .
d_gene: .
j_gene: TRBJ1-1
v_gene: TRBV4-1
CDR3nt: TGCGCCAGCAGCCAAGGGAGGAACACTGAAGCTTTCTTT
CDR3aa: CASSQGRNTEAFF

abundance: .
d_gene: .
j_gene: TRBJ1-2
v_gene: TRBV21-1
CDR3nt: TGTGCCAGCAGCCCGAGCACCTTC
CDR3aa: CASSPSTF

abundance: .
d_gene: .
j_gene: TRBJ2-7
v_gene: TRBV5-1
CDR3nt: TGCGCCAGCAGCCCGGGGGAACCGGCTAGGGAGCAGTACTTC
CDR3aa: CASSPGEPAREQYF

abundance: .
d_gene: TRBD1
j_gene: TRBJ2-5
v_gene: TRBV5-4
CDR3nt: TGTGCCAGCAGCTTGCCAGGGGGCGAGACCCAGTACTTC
CDR3aa: CASSLPGGETQYF

abundance: .
d_gene: TRBD2
j_gene: TRBJ2-3
v_gene: TRBV7-6
CDR3nt: TGTGCCAGCAGTTCTAGCGGGGGGCGGGCAGATACGCAGTATTTT
CDR3aa: CASSSSGGRADTQYF

abundance: .
d_gene: TRBD2
j_gene: TRBJ2-1
v_gene: TRBV4-3
CDR3nt: TGCGCCAGCAGCCAAAGACTAGCGGAATACAATGAGCAGTTCTTC
CDR3aa: CASSQRLAEYNEQFF

abundance: .
d_gene: TRBD1
j_gene: TRBJ1-1
v_gene: TRBV4-1
CDR3nt: TGCGCCAGCAGCCAAGCCCCGACAGGGGGTTTTGAAGCTTTCTTT
CDR3aa: CASSQAPTGGFEAFF

abundance: once
d_gene: TRBD1
j_gene: TRBJ2-5
v_gene: TRBV2
CDR3nt: TGTGCCAGCAGTGATCAACAGGGGCAAGAGACCCAGTACTTC
CDR3aa: CASSDQQGQETQYF